The entry below gives a single T cell receptor (beta chain) sequence along with its context. This specimen belongs to a study of blood T cell repertoires in COVID-19. Study summary: Spain, Italy and the United States supplied samples that represented acute and convalescent COVID-19. T cells, B-cell-depleted T cells, or PBMCs provided the cDNA or gDNA that served as material.

In the study's own analysis: The assay estimated nucleated cells by amplifying reference gene primers. Libraries were prepared by immunoSEQ multiplex PCR; TCRdb keeps only in-frame clonotypes and omits some of them. That table supplies the V and J calls and clone size; D and trimming were determined from the DNA. The sample contains some 190,000 clones, 82% of which appear only once. Trimming removed 5 bases from V and 15 bases from J, with 20 bases in between. The germline V gene has CDR1 SGHNT and CDR2 YENEEA. The CDR3 extends over 13 amino acids. This TCR was sampled from a woman older than 75 with active or convalescent COVID-19. The rearrangement joins TRBV11-3 to TRBJ2-1; D perhaps matches TRBD2 (5 bases). Material: peripheral blood. The CDR3 DNA reads as TGTGCCAGCAGCCCCAACGGACTGAACGTTCGGTTCTTC. This sequence encodes CASSPNGLNVRFF.